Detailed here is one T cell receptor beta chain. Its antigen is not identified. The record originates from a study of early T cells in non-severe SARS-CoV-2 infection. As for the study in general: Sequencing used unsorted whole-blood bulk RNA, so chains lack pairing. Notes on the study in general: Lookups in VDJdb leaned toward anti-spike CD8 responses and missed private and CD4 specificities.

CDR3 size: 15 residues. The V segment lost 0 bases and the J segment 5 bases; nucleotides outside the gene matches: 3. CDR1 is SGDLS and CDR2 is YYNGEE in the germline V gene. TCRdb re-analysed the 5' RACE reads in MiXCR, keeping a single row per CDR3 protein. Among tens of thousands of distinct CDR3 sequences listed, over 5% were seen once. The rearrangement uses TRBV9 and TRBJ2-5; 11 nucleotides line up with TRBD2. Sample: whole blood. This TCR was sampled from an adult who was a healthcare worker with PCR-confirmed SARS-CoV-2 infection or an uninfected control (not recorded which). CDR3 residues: CASSVDSGRGETQYF. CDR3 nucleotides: TGTGCCAGCAGCGTAGATAGCGGGAGGGGTGAGACCCAGTACTTC.